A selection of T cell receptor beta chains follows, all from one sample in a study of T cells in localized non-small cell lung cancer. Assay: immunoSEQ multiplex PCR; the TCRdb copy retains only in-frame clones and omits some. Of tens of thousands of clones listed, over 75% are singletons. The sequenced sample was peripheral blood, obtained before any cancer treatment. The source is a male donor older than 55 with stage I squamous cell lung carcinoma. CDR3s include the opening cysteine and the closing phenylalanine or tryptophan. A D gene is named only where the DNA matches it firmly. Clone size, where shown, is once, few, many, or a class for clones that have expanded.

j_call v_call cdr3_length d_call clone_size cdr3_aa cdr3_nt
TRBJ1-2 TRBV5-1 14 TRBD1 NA CASSLSGGDYGYTF TGCGCCAGCAGCTTGTCAGGGGGCGACTATGGCTACACCTTC
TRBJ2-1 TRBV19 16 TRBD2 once CASSTGTSGRVNEQFF TGTGCCAGTAGTACGGGGACTAGCGGGAGGGTTAATGAGCAGTTCTTC
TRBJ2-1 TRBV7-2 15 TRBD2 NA CASGLGGRAVNEQFF TGTGCCAGCGGTTTGGGTGGGAGGGCCGTCAATGAGCAGTTCTTC
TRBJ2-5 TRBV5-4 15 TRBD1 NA CASSLSTGVEETQYF TGTGCCAGCAGCTTGTCGACAGGGGTTGAAGAGACCCAGTACTTC
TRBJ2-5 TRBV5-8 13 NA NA CASSLRSAETQYF TGTGCCAGCAGCTTGAGGAGTGCGGAGACCCAGTACTTC
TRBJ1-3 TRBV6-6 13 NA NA CASSPTSGNTIYF TGTGCCAGCAGTCCAACCTCTGGAAACACCATATATTTT
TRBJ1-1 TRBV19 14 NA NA CASGTGALSTETFF TGTGCCAGTGGTACAGGCGCACTATCCACTGAAACTTTCTTT
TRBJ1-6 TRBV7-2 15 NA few CASSSPTGSNSPLHF TGTGCCAGCAGCTCCCCGACAGGTAGCAATTCACCCCTCCACTTT
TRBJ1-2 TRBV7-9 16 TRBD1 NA CASSPGQGAQNYGYTF TGTGCCAGCAGCCCCGGACAGGGGGCGCAAAACTATGGCTACACCTTC
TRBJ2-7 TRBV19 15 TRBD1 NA CASSPQGAKGYEQYF TGTGCCAGTAGTCCCCAGGGGGCGAAAGGCTACGAGCAGTACTTC
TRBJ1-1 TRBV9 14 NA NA CASSPSSSPSEAFF TGTGCCAGCAGCCCCAGTAGCTCCCCTTCTGAAGCTTTCTTT
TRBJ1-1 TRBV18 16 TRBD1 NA CASSPRTGDLNTEAFF TGTGCCAGCTCACCGCGGACAGGGGACTTGAACACTGAAGCTTTCTTT
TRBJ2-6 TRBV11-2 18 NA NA CASSGETKQQSRANVLTF TGTGCCAGCAGCGGAGAGACAAAGCAACAAAGTCGGGCCAACGTCCTGACTTTC
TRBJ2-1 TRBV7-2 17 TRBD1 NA CASSLGGRGQGYNEQFF TGTGCCAGCAGCTTAGGGGGTAGGGGACAGGGCTACAATGAGCAGTTCTTC
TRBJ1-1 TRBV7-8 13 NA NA CASSPFDGPEAFF TGTGCCAGCAGCCCTTTCGACGGGCCTGAAGCTTTCTTT
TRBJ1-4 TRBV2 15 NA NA CASSEVGGRSEKLFF TGTGCCAGCAGTGAAGTGGGGGGGAGAAGTGAAAAACTGTTTTTT
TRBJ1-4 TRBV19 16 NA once CASSIVGGSTNEKLFF TGTGCCAGTAGTATCGTCGGAGGGTCAACTAATGAAAAACTGTTTTTT
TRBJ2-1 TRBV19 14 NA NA CASSIGLDHNEQFF TGTGCCAGTAGTATAGGACTGGACCACAATGAGCAGTTCTTC
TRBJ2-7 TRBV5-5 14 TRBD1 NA CASSIRQGKDEQYF TGTGCCAGCAGCATCAGACAGGGTAAGGACGAGCAGTACTTC
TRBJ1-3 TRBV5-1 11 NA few CASSLGHTIYF TGCGCCAGCAGCTTGGGGCACACCATATATTTT
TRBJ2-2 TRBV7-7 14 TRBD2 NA CATTRLADTGELFF TGTGCCACTACCCGCCTAGCGGACACCGGGGAGCTGTTTTTT
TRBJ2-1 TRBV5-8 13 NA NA CASSLWGNNEQFF TGTGCCAGCAGCCTCTGGGGAAACAATGAGCAGTTCTTC
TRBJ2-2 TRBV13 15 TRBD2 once CASSRTSGNTGELFF TGTGCCAGCAGCCGGACTAGCGGGAACACCGGGGAGCTGTTTTTT
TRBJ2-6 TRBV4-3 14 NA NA CASSQETGANVLTF TGCGCCAGCAGCCAAGAAACTGGGGCCAACGTCCTGACTTTC
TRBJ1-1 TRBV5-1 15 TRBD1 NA CASSGWTGENTEAFF TGCGCCAGCAGCGGGTGGACAGGGGAAAACACTGAAGCTTTCTTT
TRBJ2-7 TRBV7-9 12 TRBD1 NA CASSRRDSQWYF TGTGCCAGCAGCCGCCGGGACAGCCAATGGTACTTC
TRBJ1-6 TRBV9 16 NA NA CASSVVRGSYNSPLHF TGTGCCAGCAGCGTAGTACGGGGATCCTATAATTCACCCCTCCACTTT
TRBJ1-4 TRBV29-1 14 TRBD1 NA CSFRTGSTNEKLFF TGCAGCTTCCGGACAGGCTCAACTAATGAAAAACTGTTTTTT
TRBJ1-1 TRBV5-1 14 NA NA CASSFGGLNTEAFF TGCGCCAGCAGCTTTGGGGGACTTAACACTGAAGCTTTCTTT
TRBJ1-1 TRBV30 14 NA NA CAWTLGLSNTEAFF TGTGCCTGGACCCTGGGCCTATCGAACACTGAAGCTTTCTTT
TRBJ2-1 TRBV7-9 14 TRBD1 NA CASSRQGTYNEQFF TGTGCCAGCAGCAGACAGGGAACCTACAATGAGCAGTTCTTC
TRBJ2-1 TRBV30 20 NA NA CAWSVSVGSATPRGENEQFF TGTGCCTGGAGTGTATCAGTGGGATCGGCGACTCCCCGAGGGGAGAATGAGCAGTTCTTC
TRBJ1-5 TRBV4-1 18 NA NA CASSQRGFTGYSTEPQHF TGCGCCAGCAGCCAAAGGGGATTCACAGGGTATTCGACCGAGCCCCAGCATTTT
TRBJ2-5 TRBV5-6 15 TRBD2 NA CASSTIAGVGETQYF TGTGCCAGCAGCACCATAGCGGGAGTCGGGGAGACCCAGTACTTC
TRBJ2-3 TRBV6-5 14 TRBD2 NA CASAGDSGRQAQYF TGTGCCAGCGCAGGGGATAGCGGGAGGCAGGCGCAGTATTTT
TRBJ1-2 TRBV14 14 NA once CASSQVRQSGGYTF TGTGCCAGCAGCCAAGTACGACAGTCTGGAGGCTACACCTTC
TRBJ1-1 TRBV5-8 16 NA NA CASILNLGPGMPEAFF TGTGCCAGCATCCTTAACCTCGGACCCGGAATGCCTGAAGCTTTCTTT
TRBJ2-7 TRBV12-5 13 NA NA CASGLGHYYEQYF TGTGCTAGTGGTTTGGGGCATTACTACGAGCAGTACTTC
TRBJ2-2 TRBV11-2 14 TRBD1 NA CASGQGLVTGELFF TGTGCCAGCGGACAGGGGTTGGTGACCGGGGAGCTGTTTTTT
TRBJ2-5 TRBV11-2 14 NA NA CASSPPRGGETQYF TGTGCCAGCAGCCCACCTAGGGGGGGGGAGACCCAGTACTTC
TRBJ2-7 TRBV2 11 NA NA CASMGLDEQYF TGTGCCAGCATGGGACTCGACGAGCAGTACTTC
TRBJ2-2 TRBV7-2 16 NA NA CASSLVKGVYTGELFF TGTGCCAGCAGCTTAGTTAAGGGCGTTTACACCGGGGAGCTGTTTTTT
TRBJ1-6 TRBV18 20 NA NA CASSQIGPSFPSSYNSPLHF TGTGCCAGCTCACAAATTGGACCTTCTTTTCCCTCCTCCTATAATTCACCCCTCCACTTT
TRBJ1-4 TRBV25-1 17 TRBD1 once CASSEFGTGGFMGKLFF TGTGCCAGCAGTGAATTTGGGACAGGGGGTTTTATGGGAAAACTGTTTTTT
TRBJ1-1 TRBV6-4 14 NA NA CASSPTSLGSEAFF TGTGCCAGCAGTCCTACTTCTTTAGGGAGTGAAGCTTTCTTT
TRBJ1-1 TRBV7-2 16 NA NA CASSAQGPTVNTEAFF TGTGCCAGCAGCGCGCAAGGACCGACAGTGAACACTGAAGCTTTCTTT
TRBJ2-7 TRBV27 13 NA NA CASSNRVPYEQYF TGTGCCAGCAGTAACAGGGTACCTTACGAGCAGTACTTC
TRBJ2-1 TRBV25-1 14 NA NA CASSTELSYNEQFF TGTGCCAGCTCGACGGAGCTCTCCTACAATGAGCAGTTCTTC
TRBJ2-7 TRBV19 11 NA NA CASSTPYEQYF TGTGCCAGTAGTACCCCCTACGAGCAGTACTTC
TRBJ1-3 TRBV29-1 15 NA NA CSVDRGDNSGNTIYF TGCAGCGTCGACCGGGGGGACAATTCTGGAAACACCATATATTTT
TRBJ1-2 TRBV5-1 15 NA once CASSSRTPGVYGYTF TGCGCCAGCAGTTCTAGGACACCCGGGGTCTATGGCTACACCTTC
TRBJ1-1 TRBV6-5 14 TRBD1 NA CASSSGQGSTEAFF TGTGCCAGCAGTTCCGGACAGGGAAGCACTGAAGCTTTCTTT
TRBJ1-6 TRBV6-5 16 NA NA CASSYDRGPSNSPLHF TGTGCCAGCAGTTACGATAGGGGACCTAGTAATTCACCCCTCCACTTT
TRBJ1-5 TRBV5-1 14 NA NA CASSLGVSNQPQHF TGCGCCAGCAGCCTGGGGGTTAGCAATCAGCCCCAGCATTTT